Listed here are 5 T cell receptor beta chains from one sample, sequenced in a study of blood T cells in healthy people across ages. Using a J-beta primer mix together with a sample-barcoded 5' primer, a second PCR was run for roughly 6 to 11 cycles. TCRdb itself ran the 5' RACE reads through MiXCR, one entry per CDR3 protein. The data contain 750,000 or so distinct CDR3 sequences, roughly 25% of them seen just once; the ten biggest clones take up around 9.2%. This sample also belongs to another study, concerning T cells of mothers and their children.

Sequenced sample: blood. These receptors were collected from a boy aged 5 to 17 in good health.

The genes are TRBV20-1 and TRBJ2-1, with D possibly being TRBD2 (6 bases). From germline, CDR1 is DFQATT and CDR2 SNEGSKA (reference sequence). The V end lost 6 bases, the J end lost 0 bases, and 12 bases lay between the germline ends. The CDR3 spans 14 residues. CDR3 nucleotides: TGCAGTGCCTTTAGCGGTAACTCCTACAATGAGCAGTTCTTC. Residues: CSAFSGNSYNEQFF.

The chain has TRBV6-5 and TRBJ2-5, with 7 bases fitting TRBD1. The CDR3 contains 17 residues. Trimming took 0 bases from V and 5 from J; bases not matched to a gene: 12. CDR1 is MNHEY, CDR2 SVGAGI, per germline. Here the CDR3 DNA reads TGTGCCAGCAGTTACTCGGAAGACAGGGTAAAGGTCGAGACCCAGTACTTC. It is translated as CASSYSEDRVKVETQYF.

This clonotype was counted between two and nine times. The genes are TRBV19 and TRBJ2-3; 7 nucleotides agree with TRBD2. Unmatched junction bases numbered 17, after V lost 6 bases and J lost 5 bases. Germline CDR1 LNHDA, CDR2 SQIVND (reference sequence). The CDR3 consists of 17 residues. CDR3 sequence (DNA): TGTGCCAGTAGAAGTCCGGGACTGGCGGGAGTGAGAGATACGCAGTATTTT. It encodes CASRSPGLAGVRDTQYF.

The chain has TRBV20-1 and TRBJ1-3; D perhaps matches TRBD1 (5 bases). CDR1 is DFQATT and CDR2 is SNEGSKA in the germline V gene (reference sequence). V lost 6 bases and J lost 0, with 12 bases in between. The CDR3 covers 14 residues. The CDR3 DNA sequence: TGCAGTGCGGTTCAGGGTATCTCTGGAAACACCATATATTTT. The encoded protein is CSAVQGISGNTIYF.

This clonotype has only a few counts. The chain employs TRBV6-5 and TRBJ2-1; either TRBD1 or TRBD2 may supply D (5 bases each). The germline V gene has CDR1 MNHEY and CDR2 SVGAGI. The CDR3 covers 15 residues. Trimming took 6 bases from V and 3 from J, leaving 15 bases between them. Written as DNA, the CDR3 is TGTGCCAGCAGCTTAGTCCGGGACGTCTACAATGAGCAGTTCTTC. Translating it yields CASSLVRDVYNEQFF.